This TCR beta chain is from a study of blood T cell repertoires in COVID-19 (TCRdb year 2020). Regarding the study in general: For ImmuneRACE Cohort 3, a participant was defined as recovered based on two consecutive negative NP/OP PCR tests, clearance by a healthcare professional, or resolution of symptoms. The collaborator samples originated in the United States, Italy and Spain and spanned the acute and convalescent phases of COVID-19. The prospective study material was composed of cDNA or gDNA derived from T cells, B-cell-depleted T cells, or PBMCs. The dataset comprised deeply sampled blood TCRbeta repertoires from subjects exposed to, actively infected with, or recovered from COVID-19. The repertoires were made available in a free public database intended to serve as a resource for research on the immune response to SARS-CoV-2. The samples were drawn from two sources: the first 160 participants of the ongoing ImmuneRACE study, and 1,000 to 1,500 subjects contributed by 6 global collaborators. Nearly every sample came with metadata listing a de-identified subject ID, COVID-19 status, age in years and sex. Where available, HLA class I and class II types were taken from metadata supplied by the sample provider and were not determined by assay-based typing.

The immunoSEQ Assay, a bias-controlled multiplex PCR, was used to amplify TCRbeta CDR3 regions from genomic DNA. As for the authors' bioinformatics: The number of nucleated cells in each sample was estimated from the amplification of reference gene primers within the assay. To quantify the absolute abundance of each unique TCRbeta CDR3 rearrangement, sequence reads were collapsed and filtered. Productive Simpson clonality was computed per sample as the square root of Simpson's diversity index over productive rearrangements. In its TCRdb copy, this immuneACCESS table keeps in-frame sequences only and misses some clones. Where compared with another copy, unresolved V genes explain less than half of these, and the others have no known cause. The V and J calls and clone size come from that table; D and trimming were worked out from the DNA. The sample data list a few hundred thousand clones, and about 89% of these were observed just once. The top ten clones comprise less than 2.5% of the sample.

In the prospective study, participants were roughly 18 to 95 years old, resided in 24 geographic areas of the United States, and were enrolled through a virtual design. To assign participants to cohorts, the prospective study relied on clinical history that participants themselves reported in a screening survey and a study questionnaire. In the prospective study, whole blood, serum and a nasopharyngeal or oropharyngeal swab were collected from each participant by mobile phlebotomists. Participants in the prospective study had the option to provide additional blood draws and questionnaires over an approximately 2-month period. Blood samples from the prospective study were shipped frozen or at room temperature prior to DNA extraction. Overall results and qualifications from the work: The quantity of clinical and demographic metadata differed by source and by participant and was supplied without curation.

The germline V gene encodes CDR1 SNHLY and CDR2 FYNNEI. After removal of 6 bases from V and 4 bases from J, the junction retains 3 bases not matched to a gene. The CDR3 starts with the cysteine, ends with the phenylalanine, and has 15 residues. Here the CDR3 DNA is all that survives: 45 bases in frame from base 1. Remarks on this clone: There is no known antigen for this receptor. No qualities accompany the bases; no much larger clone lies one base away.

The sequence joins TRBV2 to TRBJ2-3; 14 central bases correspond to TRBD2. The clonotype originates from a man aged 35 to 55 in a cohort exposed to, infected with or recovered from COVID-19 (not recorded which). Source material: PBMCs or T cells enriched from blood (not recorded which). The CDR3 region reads CASRTGLAGADTQYF. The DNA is TGTGCCAGCAGGACGGGACTAGCGGGAGCAGATACGCAGTATTTT.